These T cell receptor beta chains were read from a single sample in a study of shared clonotypes between healthy human individuals. The protocol was immunoSEQ multiplex PCR, while the TCRdb copy is restricted to in-frame clones and leaves out a portion. The sample holds roughly 2.2 million clones, about 92% seen once. Sequences were obtained from naive CD4+ T cells from PBMCs. The receptors shown here come from a man aged 18-30 years in good health. Some clones in this sample may be carry-over from other donors' samples. Each CDR3 is given with its conserved first and last residue. The D gene is left open where the match is weak. Clone size appears in some rows only: once, few, many, or a class for an expanded clone.

once	15	TRBV19	TRBD1	TRBJ1-5	CASSKTGRFNQPQHF	TGTGCCAGTAGTAAGACAGGGAGATTCAATCAGCCCCAGCATTTT
-	15	TRBV15	TRBD2	TRBJ2-5	CATSRAGGSQETQYF	TGTGCCACCAGCAGAGCCGGGGGGAGCCAAGAGACCCAGTACTTC
few	16	TRBV5-1	TRBD1	TRBJ2-2	CASSLAHRGNTGELFF	TGCGCCAGCAGCTTGGCCCACAGGGGGAACACCGGGGAGCTGTTTTTT
-	14	TRBV11-2	TRBD2	TRBJ2-3	CAGNRAGAVDTQYF	TGTGCCGGGAATCGGGCGGGAGCTGTAGATACGCAGTATTTT
-	16	TRBV9	-	TRBJ2-2	CASSVGPQPNTGELFF	TGTGCCAGCAGCGTAGGCCCTCAGCCGAACACCGGGGAGCTGTTTTTT
-	14	TRBV18	TRBD1	TRBJ2-7	CASSPTGKRYEQYF	TGTGCCAGCTCACCGACAGGGAAAAGGTACGAGCAGTACTTC
-	13	TRBV28	-	TRBJ2-7	CASSTGPFHEQYF	TGTGCCAGCAGTACGGGACCCTTCCACGAGCAGTACTTC
-	16	TRBV4-2	-	TRBJ2-6	CASSQDGRTGANVLTF	TGTGCCAGCAGCCAAGATGGCAGGACTGGGGCCAACGTCCTGACTTTC
-	13	TRBV5-6	-	TRBJ2-7	CASSFWGLGEQYF	TGTGCCAGCAGCTTTTGGGGGCTGGGGGAGCAGTACTTC
once	15	TRBV5-4	TRBD2	TRBJ2-5	CASSPDSGSAQTQYF	TGTGCCAGCAGCCCTGATAGCGGGAGCGCCCAGACCCAGTACTTC
-	15	TRBV6-1	TRBD1	TRBJ2-1	CASSGQGFPYNEQFF	TGTGCCAGCAGTGGACAGGGTTTCCCCTACAATGAGCAGTTCTTC
-	16	TRBV19	TRBD2	TRBJ2-1	CASSMSGRAFSNEQFF	TGTGCCAGTAGTATGAGTGGGAGGGCCTTCAGCAATGAGCAGTTCTTC
-	16	TRBV5-1	TRBD2	TRBJ2-1	CASSLGLAGGYNEQFF	TGCGCCAGCAGCTTGGGCCTAGCGGGAGGGTACAATGAGCAGTTCTTC